A selection of T cell receptor beta chains follows, all from one sample in a study of blood T cell repertoires in COVID-19. Sequencing used immunoSEQ multiplex PCR; TCRdb keeps in-frame clones, though not all of them. The sample consists of around 200,000 clones, around 83% of them appearing once. Sequenced material: peripheral blood. The receptors were gathered from a woman in her 50s with acute or convalescent COVID-19. Each CDR3 is given with its conserved first and last residue. The D gene is left open where the match is weak. For some rows the clone size is stated as once, few or many, or as a class when expanded; others skip it.

cdr3_aa | cdr3_nt | v_call | d_call | clone_size | j_call
CASSAATGPGTYEQYF | TGTGCCAGCAGTGCAGCTACAGGGCCCGGTACCTACGAGCAGTACTTC | TRBV6-1 | . | few | TRBJ2-7
CASNPRTGGRNIQYF | TGTGCCAGCAACCCCAGGACAGGGGGCCGGAACATTCAGTACTTC | TRBV6-5 | TRBD1 | few | TRBJ2-4
CASTPTATSGRVGEQFF | TGTGCCAGTACGCCAACCGCGACTAGCGGGAGGGTGGGTGAGCAGTTCTTC | TRBV19 | TRBD2 | . | TRBJ2-1
CATSASSGTSGRRDEQYF | TGTGCCACCAGCGCCTCCTCCGGGACTAGCGGTCGTCGGGACGAGCAGTACTTC | TRBV24-1 | TRBD2 | . | TRBJ2-7
CATSRAGTRASDTQYF | TGTGCCACCAGCAGGGCCGGGACTAGGGCCTCAGATACGCAGTATTTT | TRBV15 | TRBD2 | once | TRBJ2-3
CASSGGQGYEQYF | TGTGCCAGCAGTGGGGGACAGGGCTACGAGCAGTACTTC | TRBV3-1/TRBV3-2 | TRBD1 | . | TRBJ2-7
CASSLRGQALFF | TGTGCCAGCAGCTTAAGAGGACAGGCTTTGTTCTTC | TRBV7-9 | TRBD1 | . | TRBJ2-1
CSSTSGPRTRYNEQFF | TGCAGCTCGACTAGCGGCCCAAGAACCCGGTACAATGAGCAGTTCTTC | TRBV29-1 | TRBD2 | . | TRBJ2-1
CSVVRGDTEAFF | TGCAGCGTTGTGCGGGGGGACACTGAAGCTTTCTTT | TRBV29-1 | . | . | TRBJ1-1
CASSFTGTGGYEQYF | TGTGCCAGCAGTTTCACCGGGACAGGGGGCTACGAGCAGTACTTC | TRBV6-5 | TRBD1 | . | TRBJ2-7
CATRKGQGTGELFF | TGTGCCACGCGGAAAGGACAGGGAACCGGGGAGCTGTTTTTT | TRBV6-6 | TRBD1 | once | TRBJ2-2
CASSPQGTSATYEQYF | TGTGCCAGCAGCCCGCAGGGGACTAGCGCTACCTACGAGCAGTACTTC | TRBV5-8 | TRBD2 | . | TRBJ2-7
CASRPNRGRDRGPNEQFF | TGTGCCAGTCGACCCAACCGCGGACGAGACAGGGGGCCCAATGAGCAGTTCTTC | TRBV19 | TRBD1 | . | TRBJ2-1
CASSFGGGETQYF | TGTGCCAGCAGTTTTGGCGGAGGGGAGACCCAGTACTTC | TRBV27 | . | . | TRBJ2-5
CASRDDRVRGNQPQHF | TGTGCCAGCAGAGACGACAGGGTAAGGGGCAATCAGCCCCAGCATTTT | TRBV28 | TRBD1 | . | TRBJ1-5
CASSPDSASSGNTIYF | TGTGCCAGCAGTCCGGACAGCGCGTCCTCTGGAAACACCATATATTTT | TRBV27 | . | few | TRBJ1-3
CAISEPTSGTQETQYF | TGTGCCATCAGTGAGCCGACTAGCGGAACCCAAGAGACCCAGTACTTC | TRBV10-3 | TRBD2 | . | TRBJ2-5
CASSFFGSGGGTYNEQFF | TGTGCCAGCAGCTTTTTCGGGAGCGGAGGAGGCACCTACAATGAGCAGTTCTTC | TRBV13 | . | . | TRBJ2-1
CASSPMGLDQPQHF | TGTGCCAGCTCACCAATGGGGCTTGATCAGCCCCAGCATTTT | TRBV18 | . | once | TRBJ1-5
CATSDPGREGYNEQFF | TGTGCCACCAGTGACCCCGGGAGGGAGGGGTACAATGAGCAGTTCTTC | TRBV24-1 | TRBD2 | . | TRBJ2-1
CASSPRGGDNEKLFF | TGTGCCAGCAGCCCTCGGGGGGGAGACAATGAAAAACTGTTTTTT | TRBV9 | . | . | TRBJ1-4
CASSDGLAEGETQYF | TGTGCCAGCAGCGATGGACTAGCGGAGGGGGAGACCCAGTACTTC | TRBV9 | TRBD2 | . | TRBJ2-5
CATSAGQPLYF | TGTGCCACCAGTGCGGGACAGCCGCTATATTTT | TRBV24-1 | TRBD1 | few | TRBJ2-3
CASSYPGGERYGYTF | TGTGCCAGCAGTTACCCCGGGGGAGAGAGGTATGGCTACACCTTC | TRBV6-5 | . | . | TRBJ1-2
CASSLDQWGRLYEQFF | TGTGCCAGCAGCTTAGATCAGTGGGGGCGCTTGTATGAGCAGTTCTTC | TRBV11-2 | . | . | TRBJ2-1
CASTQEYNNEQFF | TGCGCCAGCACACAGGAGTATAACAATGAGCAGTTCTTC | TRBV5-1 | . | . | TRBJ2-1
CASSLTSGAQETQYF | TGTGCCAGCAGCTTGACTAGCGGGGCCCAAGAGACCCAGTACTTC | TRBV7-2 | TRBD2 | . | TRBJ2-5
CASSPGTGGETQYF | TGCGCCAGCAGCCCGGGGACAGGCGGGGAGACCCAGTACTTC | TRBV5-1 | TRBD1 | . | TRBJ2-5
CASSVKSGTGTDTQYF | TGTGCCAGCAGCGTAAAGTCCGGGACTGGCACAGATACGCAGTATTTT | TRBV9 | . | . | TRBJ2-3
CSASKPQTGHLDLNYGYTF | TGCAGTGCTAGTAAGCCCCAGACAGGACACCTCGACTTAAACTATGGCTACACCTTC | TRBV20-1 | . | . | TRBJ1-2
CASSRSGGRNTGELFF | TGTGCCAGCAGCCGGTCAGGGGGTAGGAACACCGGGGAGCTGTTTTTT | TRBV14 | TRBD1 | . | TRBJ2-2
CASSPVLEGEQYF | TGTGCCAGCTCACCAGTTCTAGAGGGAGAGCAGTACTTC | TRBV18 | . | few | TRBJ2-7
CASSHKGQGFAGELFF | TGTGCCAGCAGCCACAAGGGACAGGGGTTCGCCGGGGAGCTGTTTTTT | TRBV4-2 | TRBD1 | . | TRBJ2-2
CAITPDRNYEQYF | TGTGCCATCACCCCGGACAGGAATTACGAGCAGTACTTC | TRBV10-3 | TRBD1 | . | TRBJ2-7
CATGGGGAETQYF | TGTGCCACCGGAGGGGGGGGTGCGGAGACCCAGTACTTC | TRBV15 | . | . | TRBJ2-5
CASSPRAGVGEQYF | TGTGCCAGCAGCCCCAGAGCGGGAGTGGGTGAGCAGTACTTC | TRBV9 | TRBD2 | . | TRBJ2-7
CASSLAGGPSTDTQYF | TGTGCCAGCAGCTTAGCGGGAGGGCCGAGCACAGATACGCAGTATTTT | TRBV11-1 | TRBD2 | . | TRBJ2-3
CASSALAGEVGELFF | TGTGCCAGCAGTGCCCTAGCGGGAGAAGTCGGGGAGCTGTTTTTT | TRBV6-4 | TRBD2 | once | TRBJ2-2
CASSPQGGRNEQFF | TGCGCCAGCAGCCCCCAAGGAGGCAGGAATGAGCAGTTCTTC | TRBV5-1 | . | once | TRBJ2-1
CASSPSRGTGELFF | TGTGCCAGCTCACCATCGCGTGGCACCGGGGAGCTGTTTTTT | TRBV18 | . | . | TRBJ2-2
CASSTRTSGPPEQYF | TGTGCCAGCAGTACCCGGACTAGCGGCCCGCCCGAGCAGTACTTC | TRBV27 | TRBD2 | . | TRBJ2-7
CASSHRDSEKLFF | TGTGCCAGCAGCCACCGGGACAGTGAAAAACTGTTTTTT | TRBV7-8 | TRBD1 | once | TRBJ1-4
CASGPPRLAVDEQFF | TGTGCTAGTGGTCCCCCGCGACTAGCGGTGGATGAGCAGTTCTTC | TRBV12-5 | TRBD2 | . | TRBJ2-1
CASSLVAGVGNEQFF | TGTGCCAGCAGCTTAGTAGCGGGAGTGGGGAATGAGCAGTTCTTC | TRBV7-2 | TRBD2 | . | TRBJ2-1
CASSQEAAGYEQYF | TGTGCCAGCAGCCAAGAGGCAGCGGGCTACGAGCAGTACTTC | TRBV3-1/TRBV3-2 | . | . | TRBJ2-7
CASSLYTGASDYGYTF | TGCGCCAGCAGCTTGTACACAGGGGCGAGCGACTATGGCTACACCTTC | TRBV5-1 | TRBD1 | . | TRBJ1-2
CASSYGLAGGNEQFF | TGTGCCAGCAGCTATGGACTAGCGGGAGGGAATGAGCAGTTCTTC | TRBV5-6 | TRBD2 | . | TRBJ2-1
CASSQELAGGTTYEQYF | TGCGCCAGCAGCCAAGAACTAGCGGGAGGGACTACCTACGAGCAGTACTTC | TRBV4-1 | TRBD2 | . | TRBJ2-7
CASSYSREGTEAFF | TGTGCCAGCAGTTACTCCAGGGAAGGGACTGAAGCTTTCTTT | TRBV6-5 | . | . | TRBJ1-1
CASSYSLRQTGNTIYF | TGTGCCAGCAGTTACTCGCTACGACAGACAGGAAACACCATATATTTT | TRBV6-5 | . | . | TRBJ1-3
CASSSGQVETQYF | TGTGCCAGCAGCAGCGGACAGGTGGAGACCCAGTACTTC | TRBV2 | TRBD1 | . | TRBJ2-5
CASSQDLGTGEFVGNQPQHF | TGCGCCAGCAGCCAAGATCTTGGGACAGGGGAATTCGTTGGCAATCAGCCCCAGCATTTT | TRBV4-1 | TRBD1 | . | TRBJ1-5
CASSFPGTRSPGELFF | TGCGCCAGCAGCTTTCCCGGGACTAGGTCCCCCGGGGAGCTGTTTTTT | TRBV5-1 | TRBD2 | . | TRBJ2-2